This is a list of T cell receptor beta chains from one sample in a study of OX40 agonist ivuxolimab in advanced cancers. Sequencing was performed with immunoSEQ multiplex PCR; in TCRdb, only in-frame clones are kept and a portion is missing. The table records approximately 50,000 clones, roughly 83% of them present only once. Here the sequenced sample was CD4+ or CD8+ T cells sorted from blood, taken in a trial of the OX40 agonist ivuxolimab. These receptors all stem from an adult with an advanced solid tumor such as melanoma, head and neck, liver or kidney cancer. Each CDR3 is given with its conserved first and last residue. D genes are given only for firm matches.

d_call: TRBD1; j_call: TRBJ1-1; v_call: TRBV27; cdr3_aa: CASSLMGQGARNTEAFF
d_call: -; j_call: TRBJ1-6; v_call: TRBV30; cdr3_aa: CASRQSSYNSPLHF
d_call: TRBD1; j_call: TRBJ2-1; v_call: TRBV5-1; cdr3_aa: CASSTSGGGGDEQFF
d_call: TRBD1; j_call: TRBJ2-7; v_call: TRBV28; cdr3_aa: CASSPQRGQGTYEQYF
d_call: TRBD1; j_call: TRBJ1-3; v_call: TRBV7-2; cdr3_aa: CASSRGQGGNTIYF
d_call: -; j_call: TRBJ1-2; v_call: TRBV5-1; cdr3_aa: CASSSGGYYGYTF
d_call: -; j_call: TRBJ2-3; v_call: TRBV9; cdr3_aa: CASSVRAQGTDTQYF
d_call: -; j_call: TRBJ1-2; v_call: TRBV6-6; cdr3_aa: CASSYLQGSSGYTF
d_call: TRBD1; j_call: TRBJ2-5; v_call: TRBV28; cdr3_aa: CASSLGQGGLGTQYF
d_call: -; j_call: TRBJ2-5; v_call: TRBV7-8; cdr3_aa: CASSEGTWYQETQYF
d_call: -; j_call: TRBJ2-3; v_call: TRBV11-3; cdr3_aa: CASSLGVWADTQYF
d_call: -; j_call: TRBJ1-5; v_call: TRBV7-2; cdr3_aa: CASSLMANQPQHF
d_call: -; j_call: TRBJ1-4; v_call: TRBV5-6; cdr3_aa: CASTLRPNEKLFF
d_call: -; j_call: TRBJ1-4; v_call: TRBV6-1; cdr3_aa: CASSESEEKLFF
d_call: TRBD2; j_call: TRBJ2-5; v_call: TRBV9; cdr3_aa: CASSVGGGTSGRGETQYF
d_call: TRBD1; j_call: TRBJ2-1; v_call: TRBV27; cdr3_aa: CASNSWETGGPEGEQFF
d_call: -; j_call: TRBJ2-2; v_call: TRBV15; cdr3_aa: CATSRDPGMVTGELFF
d_call: TRBD1; j_call: TRBJ2-5; v_call: TRBV28; cdr3_aa: CASSLPTGLGRTQYF
d_call: TRBD2; j_call: TRBJ2-3; v_call: TRBV7-3; cdr3_aa: CASSVGLAGATDTQYF
d_call: -; j_call: TRBJ2-5; v_call: TRBV14; cdr3_aa: CASSQEAVTGTQYF
d_call: -; j_call: TRBJ2-1; v_call: TRBV6-6; cdr3_aa: CASSNRDTTGNEQFF
d_call: -; j_call: TRBJ2-7; v_call: TRBV10-2; cdr3_aa: CASSPTRVPGEQYF
d_call: TRBD2; j_call: TRBJ2-7; v_call: TRBV25-1; cdr3_aa: CASRGLAGDYEQYF
d_call: -; j_call: TRBJ1-1; v_call: TRBV5-1; cdr3_aa: CASSLDRNTEAFF
d_call: -; j_call: TRBJ2-3; v_call: TRBV10-2; cdr3_aa: CASSEGAGLVGDTQYF
d_call: -; j_call: TRBJ2-1; v_call: TRBV5-4; cdr3_aa: CASSSDPDNEQFF
d_call: TRBD2; j_call: TRBJ2-1; v_call: TRBV6-6; cdr3_aa: CASRAGGSYNEQFF
d_call: -; j_call: TRBJ2-2; v_call: TRBV5-8; cdr3_aa: CASSLGGFSENTGELFF
d_call: -; j_call: TRBJ1-1; v_call: TRBV18; cdr3_aa: CASSPVAGTEAFF
d_call: -; j_call: TRBJ2-3; v_call: TRBV9; cdr3_aa: CASSVRPDSTDTQYF
d_call: -; j_call: TRBJ1-5; v_call: TRBV18; cdr3_aa: CASSPRVATAQHF
d_call: TRBD2; j_call: TRBJ2-7; v_call: TRBV7-2; cdr3_aa: CASSLGLAGSSYEQYF
d_call: -; j_call: TRBJ2-3; v_call: TRBV9; cdr3_aa: CASSVDTDTQYF
d_call: -; j_call: TRBJ1-6; v_call: TRBV5-5; cdr3_aa: CASSLEGSDSPLHF
d_call: -; j_call: TRBJ1-2; v_call: TRBV13; cdr3_aa: CASSLGQFNYGYTF
d_call: -; j_call: TRBJ1-6; v_call: TRBV28; cdr3_aa: CASRGRNYNSPLHF